The TCR beta chain described here comes from a study of T cell clonality in common variable immunodeficiency. Study observations and caveats: In common variable immunodeficiency, TCR beta chains reportedly carried fewer deletions and N-nucleotide insertions. CVID subjects shared fewer TCRbeta clones than healthy controls did.

Germline CDR1 SGHVS, CDR2 FQNEAQ. This CDR3 is built from 14 residues. The J segment lost 5 bases and the V segment lost 6 bases, leaving 8 bases of the junction unmatched. Data came from immunoSEQ multiplex PCR; TCRdb stores just in-frame clones and leaves some out. Observed are about 19,000 clones, no singletons, with the top ten taking 20% to 25%. The table lists this clone with many counts. What it recognizes is unknown. The read stops 3 residues short of the end of the CDR3; the missing end is completed from the germline J gene. Sequences were obtained from peripheral blood mononuclear cells. The genes are TRBV7-8 and TRBJ2-3; 7 bases line up with TRBD2. This TCR derives from a human donor with common variable immunodeficiency. The CDR3 spells CASRSGTGGDTQYF. The CDR3 bases that were read are TGTGCCAGCAGAAGCGGGACCGGCGGAGATACG. Combining the CDR3 with reference TRBV7-8 and TRBJ2-3 gives the whole variable domain GAGVSQSPRYKVAKRGQDVALRCDPISGHVSLFWYQQALGQGPEFLTYFQNEAQLDKSGLPSDRFFAERPEGSVSTLKIQRTQQEDSAVYLCASRSGTGGDTQYFGPGTRLTVL.